The 32 T cell receptor beta chains below were found in one sample sequenced in a study of T-cell reconstitution after alpha-beta-depleted transplantation in children. These receptors' targets are unknown. Preparing the TCRbeta library involved the use of unique molecular identifiers. In TCRdb, the PCR reads were re-called with MiXCR into one record per CDR3 protein. The sample holds about 290,000 distinct CDR3 sequences, over 7.5% seen once. Findings and limits, study-wide: At one year after transplant, newly produced T cells mostly accounted for T-cell counts and diversity.

The material was peripheral blood, obtained 360 days after TCRalphabeta/CD19-depleted stem cell transplant. Every receptor here comes from a female patient younger than 10 who had a stem cell transplant for Fanconi anemia, so the T cells may come from the graft donor.

This clonotype appeared a few times. V usage is TRBV11-1 and J usage is TRBJ1-1, with 7 nucleotides matching TRBD1. Trimming at V came to 4 bases and at J to 10 bases, leaving 6 bases not matched to a gene. The CDR3 has 12 amino acids. CDR1 is SGHAT and CDR2 is FQDESV in the germline V gene (reference sequence). The CDR3 DNA reads TGTGCCAGCAGCTCGCGACAGGGTGGAGCTTTCTTT. Residues: CASSSRQGGAFF.

This clonotype was recorded many times. The V and J genes are TRBV12-3 or TRBV12-4 and TRBJ2-1; TRBD2 matches at 12 bases. The J segment lost 5 bases and the V segment lost 7 bases, leaving 3 bases of the junction unmatched. The CDR3 is 14 residues long. CDR3 in amino acids: CASIGLAGNNEQFF. CDR3 sequence (DNA): TGTGCCAGCATAGGACTAGCGGGAAACAATGAGCAGTTCTTC.

This rearrangement joins TRBV28 to TRBJ1-5; 7 bases are shared with TRBD1. The CDR3 runs to 16 residues. From germline, CDR1 is MDHEN and CDR2 SYDVKM. V shed 4 bases, J shed 3 bases, and the junction held 9 bases outside the gene matches. CDR3 sequence (DNA): TGTGCCAGCAGTTCCTTGGCCAGGGGGGTCAATCAGCCCCAGCATTTT. Translation: CASSSLARGVNQPQHF.

This clonotype appeared a few times. Written as DNA, the CDR3 is TGTGCCAGCAGTTACGAGCCTTTAACTCAGCCCCAGCATTTT. Its translation is CASSYEPLTQPQHF. The chain uses TRBV6-5 and TRBJ1-5; D is undetermined. The V end lost 2 bases, the J end lost 6 bases, and 11 bases lay between the germline ends. Looked up from germline, CDR1 is MNHEY and CDR2 is SVGAGI. The CDR3 runs 14 residues.

The table lists this clonotype with many counts. The V and J genes are TRBV2 and TRBJ2-1; possible D gene TRBD1, 6 bases. The CDR3 has 15 residues. Trimming left V 6 bases short and J 2 bases short, with 14 bases between. Germline V gives CDR1 SNHLY, CDR2 FYNNEI. This chain's CDR3 is CASRGTNVTYNEQFF. CDR3 coding DNA: TGTGCCAGCAGAGGGACAAATGTAACCTACAATGAGCAGTTCTTC.

At least ten counts were recorded for this clonotype. The genes are TRBV2 and TRBJ2-5, with 9 bases that match TRBD2. This CDR3 comprises 15 residues. CDR1 and CDR2 from the germline V gene are SNHLY and FYNNEI. V shed 6 bases and J 2 bases; nucleotides not matched to a gene: 7. The CDR3 DNA reads TGTGCCAGCAGCCCCCAGACTAGCGGACAAGAGACCCAGTACTTC. Amino acids: CASSPQTSGQETQYF.

This clonotype was picked up many times. The chain couples TRBV29-1 to TRBJ1-3; no clear D gene. From germline, CDR1 is SQVTM and CDR2 ANQGSEA. V dropped 7 bases and J dropped 4 bases, with 11 bases sitting between them. The CDR3 runs to 12 residues. CDR3 protein: CSGTRGGNTIYF. Here the CDR3 DNA reads TGCAGCGGGACCCGAGGGGGAAACACCATATATTTT. Full variable domain (outside the CDR3, taken from reference TRBV29-1 and TRBJ1-3): SAVISQKPSRDICQRGTSLTIQCQVDSQVTMMFWYRQQPGQSLTLIATANQGSEATYESGFVIDKFPISRPNLTFSTLTVSNMSPEDSSIYLCSGTRGGNTIYFGEGSWLTVV.

This clonotype was recorded at least ten times. The CDR3: CASSLEPNTEAFF. CDR3 DNA: TGTGCCAGCAGCTTGGAGCCGAACACTGAAGCTTTCTTT. The rearrangement joins TRBV5-6 to TRBJ1-1; no firm D call. The V end lost 0 bases, the J end lost 1 base, and 4 bases lay between the germline ends. Germline CDR1 reads SGHDT; CDR2 reads YYEEEE. The CDR3 extends over 13 amino acids.

This clonotype was recorded many times. The chain combines TRBV10-3 with TRBJ2-1; a weak D match, TRBD1 (6 bases). The ends were cut back, 5 bases at V and 8 bases at J, with 19 bases in the middle. Germline CDR1 is ENHRY and CDR2 is SYGVKD. CDR3 size: 15 residues. The CDR3 here is CAISSRRQVLDEQFF. As DNA, the CDR3 is TGTGCCATCAGTTCTCGTAGACAGGTGCTGGATGAGCAGTTCTTC.

The genes are TRBV5-6 and TRBJ1-1; D is uncertain. Germline-derived CDR1 and CDR2 are SGHDT and YYEEEE. The length of the CDR3 is 16 residues. V lost 0 bases and J lost 0, with 12 bases in between. As DNA, the CDR3 is TGTGCCAGCAGCTTGGGCGCCGAGGAGCTGAACACTGAAGCTTTCTTT. It yields the protein CASSLGAEELNTEAFF. The full variable domain, with the rest looked up from reference TRBV5-6 and TRBJ1-1, is DAGVTQSPTHLIKTRGQQVTLRCSPKSGHDTVSWYQQALGQGPQFIFQYYEEEERQRGNFPDRFSGHQFPNYSSELNVNALLLGDSALYLCASSLGAEELNTEAFFGQGTRLTVV.

V usage is TRBV30 and J usage is TRBJ1-2, with D perhaps TRBD1 (6 bases). CDR1 and CDR2 from the germline V gene are GTSNPN and SVGIG (reference sequence). This CDR3 comprises 13 residues. V was clipped by 0 bases and J by 4 bases, with 9 bases between them. In nucleotides, the CDR3 is TGTGCCTGGAGTGTAGAGGGGGTCTATGGCTACACCTTC. Protein sequence: CAWSVEGVYGYTF.

This clonotype appeared a single time. The rearrangement uses TRBV5-1 and TRBJ1-1; D ambiguous. CDR1 is SGHRS, CDR2 YFSETQ, per germline. With 4 bases removed from V and 5 bases from J, the gap between germline ends came to 18 bases. The CDR3 is made up of 15 amino acids. In DNA form, the CDR3 reads TGCGCCAGCAGCCCACGCTCGGGTAGCCTGACTGAAGCTTTCTTT. It codes for CASSPRSGSLTEAFF. Supplemented by reference TRBV5-1 and TRBJ1-1, the full variable domain reads KAGVTQTPRYLIKTRGQQVTLSCSPISGHRSVSWYQQTPGQGLQFLFEYFSETQRNKGNFPGRFSGRQFSNSRSEMNVSTLELGDSALYLCASSPRSGSLTEAFFGQGTRLTVV.

This chain joins TRBV9 and TRBJ2-3; possible D gene TRBD2, 7 bases. The CDR3 is made up of 16 amino acids. Trimming removed 0 bases from V and 3 bases from J, with 14 bases in between. The germline gives CDR1 SGDLS, CDR2 YYNGEE. The CDR3 nucleotides are TGTGCCAGCAGCGTAGATGCGGGGGCTGTAACAGATACGCAGTATTTT. The encoded protein is CASSVDAGAVTDTQYF. Combining the CDR3 with reference TRBV9 and TRBJ2-3 gives the whole variable domain DSGVTQTPKHLITATGQRVTLRCSPRSGDLSVYWYQQSLDQGLQFLIQYYNGEERAKGNILERFSAQQFPDLHSELNLSSLELGDSALYFCASSVDAGAVTDTQYFGPGTRLTVL.

This clonotype was observed many times. V gene TRBV6-2 or TRBV6-3 combines with J gene TRBJ2-1; TRBD1 agrees at 7 bases. This CDR3 comprises 12 residues. Germline V gene lookup returns CDR1 MNHEY and CDR2 SVGEGT. V lost 8 bases and J lost 7; bases outside the gene matches: 5. Written as DNA, the CDR3 is TGTGCCAGCCTTGACAGGGCGAATGAGCAGTTCTTC. Amino acid sequence: CASLDRANEQFF.

The chain couples TRBV7-2 to TRBJ1-5; the match to TRBD1 covers 8 bases. Germline V gene sequence: CDR1 SGHTA, CDR2 FQGNSA. V lost 5 bases and J lost 3; bases outside the gene matches: 6. The CDR3 sequence is 15 residues long. This chain's CDR3 is CASSTLGQANQPQHF. The DNA for the CDR3 is TGTGCCAGCAGCACCTTGGGACAGGCCAATCAGCCCCAGCATTTT.

This clonotype occurred many times. The chain combines TRBV12-3 or TRBV12-4 with TRBJ1-4; D gene uncertain. The CDR3 length is 13 residues. V lost 3 bases and J 12 bases, leaving 14 bases between the germline ends. The CDR3 region has the DNA TGTGCCAGCAGTTTCGGCCCCGGCGGGGAACTGTTTTTT. Protein sequence: CASSFGPGGELFF.

This clonotype was counted many times. The chain links TRBV5-1 to TRBJ1-1; TRBD1 is a possible D gene (6 bases). In germline, CDR1 is SGHRS, CDR2 YFSETQ. The ends were cut back, 0 bases at V and 5 bases at J, with 14 bases in the middle. CDR3 length equals 15 residues. CDR3 sequence: CASSLAQGGGTEAFF. Written as DNA, the CDR3 is TGCGCCAGCAGCTTGGCACAGGGAGGGGGGACTGAAGCTTTCTTT.

The table lists this clonotype with a few counts. This chain joins TRBV14 and TRBJ2-5; D not resolved. CDR1 and CDR2 from the germline V gene are SGHDN and FVKESK. The CDR3 runs 17 residues. Trimming took off 4 bases at V and 4 bases at J, with 22 bases between the two ends. The CDR3: CASSPYLNQRRRETQYF. DNA of the CDR3: TGTGCCAGCAGCCCCTACCTCAATCAGAGACGGCGAGAGACCCAGTACTTC.

This clonotype was seen a handful of times. This chain connects TRBV7-3 to TRBJ2-5; 7 positions agree with TRBD1. Germline V gives CDR1 SGHTA, CDR2 FQGTGA. The CDR3 spans 18 residues. V lost 4 bases to trimming and J lost 5 bases; unmatched junction nucleotides: 19. The CDR3 protein is CASSSPRQGLRVNETQYF. As DNA, the CDR3 is TGTGCCAGCAGCTCCCCCCGACAGGGCCTCCGAGTGAACGAGACCCAGTACTTC.

This clonotype occurred many times. The chain recombines TRBV9 with TRBJ2-3; no clear D. CDR3 length: 12 amino acids. CDR1 and CDR2 from the germline V gene are SGDLS and YYNGEE. With 2 bases removed from V and 6 bases from J, the gap between germline ends came to 7 bases. The CDR3 nucleotides read TGTGCCAGCAGCGTCCAAGACGATACGCAGTATTTT. It encodes CASSVQDDTQYF.

The CDR3: CASSGRDRASYEQYF. The CDR3 DNA sequence: TGTGCCAGCAGTGGGCGGGACAGGGCCTCCTACGAGCAGTACTTC. This chain uses TRBV6-1 with TRBJ2-7, with 9 bases identical to TRBD1. There are 15 residues in the CDR3. J was trimmed by 0 bases and V by 4 bases; bases with no gene match: 4. Germline V gives CDR1 MNHNS, CDR2 SASEGT.

This clonotype came up many times. The chain employs TRBV12-3 or TRBV12-4 and TRBJ2-2; D is uncertain. This CDR3 is 13 amino acids long. The V end was cut by 5 bases, the J end by 2 bases, with 6 bases between. The CDR3 bases are TGTGCCAGCAGTCAACAAAACACCGGGGAGCTGTTTTTT. It encodes CASSQQNTGELFF.

V usage is TRBV2 and J usage is TRBJ2-2, with TRBD2 identical over 8 bases. This CDR3 comprises 14 residues. Germline lookup yields CDR1 SNHLY and CDR2 FYNNEI. V lost 10 bases to trimming and J lost 2 bases; unmatched junction nucleotides: 6. The CDR3 protein is CATTSGINTGELFF. The CDR3 DNA reads as TGTGCCACCACTAGCGGAATTAACACCGGGGAGCTGTTTTTT.

In this sample, this clonotype turned up many times. The gene calls are TRBV9 and TRBJ2-3; TRBD1 might be the D (6 bases). Germline V gene lookup returns CDR1 SGDLS and CDR2 YYNGEE. This CDR3 region has 14 residues. V dropped 2 bases and J dropped 2 bases, with 9 bases sitting between them. CDR3: CASSVRQATDTQYF. For the CDR3, the DNA is TGTGCCAGCAGCGTCCGACAGGCCACAGATACGCAGTATTTT.

Regarding this clonotype: It is likely a read error, because the conserved phenylalanine at the end of the CDR3 is missing. It is unclear where the CDR3 begins or ends on the DNA, so no DNA is shown, and the CDR3 is as TCRdb lists it. The chain couples TRBV3-1 to TRBJ2-7; the table assigns TRBD1, which was not confirmed against the DNA. Germline V lookup: CDR1 LGHDT, CDR2 YNNKEL (reference sequence). The CDR3 totals 13 residues, both ends included. CDR3 sequence reads: CASSQTWLLAGGL.

The rearrangement joins TRBV7-9 to TRBJ2-7; D unresolved. CDR1 is SEHNR and CDR2 is FQNEAQ in the germline V gene (reference sequence). There are 14 residues in the CDR3. Trimming stripped 5 bases from V and 0 bases from J, with 11 bases between. CDR3 protein: CASSPVGSSYEQYF. DNA of the CDR3: TGTGCCAGCAGCCCCGTCGGGTCCTCCTACGAGCAGTACTTC.

This clonotype showed up many times. The CDR3 nucleotides are TGTGCCAGCACCATAGACTTGGGCGGGATAAGGGCCGGGGAGCTGTTTTTT. As protein: CASTIDLGGIRAGELFF. J is TRBJ2-2 and V is TRBV12-3 or TRBV12-4; a possible D gene is TRBD2 (6 bases). This CDR3 region has 17 residues. Between the trimmed V and J ends, which lost 7 bases and 6 bases, there was a span of 24 bases.

This clonotype occurred a few times. The gene calls are TRBV9 and TRBJ2-3; tentatively, D is TRBD2 (7 bases). The CDR3 sequence is 17 residues long. Germline CDR1 reads SGDLS; CDR2 reads YYNGEE. V lost 4 bases, J lost 2 bases, and 20 bases lay in between. CDR3 sequence: CASSPRGGGADTDTQYF. The CDR3 DNA follows: TGTGCCAGCAGCCCCCGTGGCGGGGGCGCCGACACAGATACGCAGTATTTT.

This clonotype was recorded many times. This chain uses TRBV11-2 with TRBJ2-4, with D hard to call. The germline V and J ends were trimmed by 2 bases and 8 bases, with 10 bases remaining between them. Germline loops: CDR1 SGHAT, CDR2 FQNNGV. The CDR3 is 13 residues long. CDR3 sequence: CASSLQWGYIQYF. CDR3 DNA: TGTGCCAGCAGCTTACAGTGGGGTTACATTCAGTACTTC.

This clonotype was observed at least ten times. J is TRBJ2-7 and V is TRBV12-3 or TRBV12-4, with 11 bases matching TRBD2. The CDR3 loop spans 16 amino acids. V dropped 6 bases and J dropped 0; count of bases not matched to a gene: 7. The CDR3 here is CASSRGLAESSYEQYF. For the CDR3, the DNA is TGTGCCAGCAGCCGGGGACTAGCGGAGAGCTCCTACGAGCAGTACTTC.

A few counts support this clonotype. This chain connects TRBV2 to TRBJ2-1, with 16 bases identical to TRBD2. Trimming took 2 bases from V and 7 from J; bases not matched to a gene: 11. The CDR3 spans 19 residues. Germline CDR1 reads SNHLY; CDR2 reads FYNNEI. The CDR3 reads CASSEIGTSGGAGGNEQFF. The CDR3, as DNA: TGTGCCAGCAGTGAAATCGGGACTAGCGGGGGGGCAGGAGGAAATGAGCAGTTCTTC.

This clonotype was seen ten or more times. The chain carries TRBV12-3 or TRBV12-4 and TRBJ1-5; D may be TRBD1 (6 bases). The CDR3 has 13 residues. Trimming took off 6 bases at V and 11 bases at J, with 17 bases between the two ends. This chain's CDR3 is CASSPQGIEAQHF. The CDR3 DNA sequence: TGTGCCAGCAGCCCCCAGGGGATAGAGGCCCAGCATTTT.